This record looks at one TCR beta chain sequence and its context. These data come from a study of OX40 agonist ivuxolimab in advanced cancers. Overall study context: The study reported partial responses in three patients: one hepatocellular carcinoma, two cutaneous melanoma.

This CDR3 contains 12 residues. Trimming removed 2 bases at V and 3 bases at J, with 5 bases between. CDR1 is SQVTM and CDR2 is ANQGSEA in the germline V gene. Clones were read by immunoSEQ multiplex PCR, and TCRdb kept only the in-frame ones, dropping some. The repertoire holds about 70,000 clones, about 81% seen once, with 5% in the top ten. The rearrangement uses TRBV29-1 and TRBJ2-1; D is unresolved. This receptor was identified in an adult with an advanced solid tumor such as melanoma, head and neck, liver or kidney cancer. The specimen comprised CD4+ or CD8+ T cells sorted from blood, sampled in a trial of the OX40 agonist ivuxolimab. In nucleotides, the CDR3 is TGCAGCGTTGAATCGGGCTACAATGAGCAGTTCTTC. This translates into CSVESGYNEQFF.